The clone carrying this T cell receptor (beta chain) showed up just a few times. The antigen is unknown. The source of the sample is a study of cytomegalovirus exposure and HLA in healthy donors. Study background: Among the roughly 400 genotyped donors, more than 70% were placed in the Caucasian-associated ancestry cluster. Study-wide results and caveats: Among TCR beta chains, those listed as cytomegalovirus-associated numbered over 150.

The junction had 5 bases not matched to a gene; V was cut back by 2 bases and J by 7 bases. CDR1 is WNHNN and CDR2 is SYGVQD in the germline V gene (reference sequence). The CDR3 consists of 15 residues. Primers included in the PCR were 60 Vbeta and 13 Jbeta primers. Assay: immunoSEQ multiplex PCR; the TCRdb copy retains only in-frame clones and omits some. The sample carries 70,000 to 100,000 clones, approximately 80% recorded once. This clonotype originated in a man aged 45-65 years in good health and CMV-seropositive. The specimen was PBMCs. The chain has TRBV10-1 and TRBJ2-7; TRBD2 matches at 13 bases. DNA for the CDR3: TGCGCCAGCAGTGAGGGACTAGCGGGAGTGACGGAGCAGTACTTC. Its translation: CASSEGLAGVTEQYF.